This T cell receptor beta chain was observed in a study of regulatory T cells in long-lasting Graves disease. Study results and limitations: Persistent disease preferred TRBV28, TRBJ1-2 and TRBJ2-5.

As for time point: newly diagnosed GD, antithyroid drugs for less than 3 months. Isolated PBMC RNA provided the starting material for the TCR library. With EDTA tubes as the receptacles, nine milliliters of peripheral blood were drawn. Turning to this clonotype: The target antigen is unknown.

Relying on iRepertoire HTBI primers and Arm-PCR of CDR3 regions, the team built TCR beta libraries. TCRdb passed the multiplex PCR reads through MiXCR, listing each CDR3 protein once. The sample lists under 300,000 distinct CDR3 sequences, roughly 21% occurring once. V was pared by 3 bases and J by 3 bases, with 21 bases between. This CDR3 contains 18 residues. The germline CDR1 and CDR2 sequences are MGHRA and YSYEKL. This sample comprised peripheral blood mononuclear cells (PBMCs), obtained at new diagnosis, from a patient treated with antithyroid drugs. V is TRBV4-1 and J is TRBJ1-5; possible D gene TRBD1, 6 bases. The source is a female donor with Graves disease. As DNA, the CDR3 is TGCGCCAGCAGCCACCCGAGGGGGGGCGCGGGGGTCAATCAGCCCCAGCATTTT. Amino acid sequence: CASSHPRGGAGVNQPQHF.